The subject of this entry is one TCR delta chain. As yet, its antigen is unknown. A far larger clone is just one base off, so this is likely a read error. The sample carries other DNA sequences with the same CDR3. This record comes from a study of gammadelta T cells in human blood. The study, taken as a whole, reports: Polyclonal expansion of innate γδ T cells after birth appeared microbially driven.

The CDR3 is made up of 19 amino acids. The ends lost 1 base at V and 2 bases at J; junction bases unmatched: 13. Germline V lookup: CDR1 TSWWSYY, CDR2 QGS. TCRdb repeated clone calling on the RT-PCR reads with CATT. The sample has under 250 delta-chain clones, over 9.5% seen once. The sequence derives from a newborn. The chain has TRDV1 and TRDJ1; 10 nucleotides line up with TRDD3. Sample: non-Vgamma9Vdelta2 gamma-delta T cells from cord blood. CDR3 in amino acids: CALGEPVPPGGYRTDKLIF. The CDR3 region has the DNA TGTGCTCTTGGGGAACCGGTTCCCCCTGGGGGATATCGAACCGATAAACTCATCTTT.